The 27 T cell receptor beta chains below come from one sample, sequenced in a study of beta chain features in type 1 diabetes. The sequenced template was cDNA made from the entire isolated RNA. The assay was immunoSEQ multiplex PCR, and TCRdb's table has in-frame clones only and misses some. This table holds around 300,000 clones, approximately 8.1% found once. Input material: central memory CD4+ T cells from blood. Receptors originate from a woman in her late teens or twenties in good health.

This clone was observed a handful of times. Other DNA sequences within the sample encode an identical CDR3. The chain links TRBV13 to TRBJ2-7; 7 bases map to TRBD2. The V gene's germline CDR1 is PRHDT and CDR2 FYEKMQ (reference sequence). This CDR3 has 16 residues. The ends lost 5 bases at V and 4 bases at J; junction bases unmatched: 14. The CDR3 bases are TGTGCCAGCAGCGTGGGGAGGGTGAGGGATGGGTACGAGCAGTACTTC. It encodes CASSVGRVRDGYEQYF.

The gene calls are TRBV7-2 and TRBJ1-5; D gene unclear. The ends were cut back, 3 bases at V and 5 bases at J, with 5 bases in the middle. The CDR3 sequence is 12 residues long. The germline CDR1 and CDR2 sequences are SGHTA and FQGNSA. CDR3 residues: CASSFSYQPQHF. In DNA form, the CDR3 reads TGTGCCAGCAGCTTTTCCTATCAGCCCCAGCATTTT.

V gene TRBV7-3 combines with J gene TRBJ2-4; D might be TRBD1 or TRBD2, each matching 6 bases. With 2 bases removed from V and 8 bases from J, the gap between germline ends came to 10 bases. This CDR3 has 13 amino acids. The germline V gene encodes CDR1 SGHTA and CDR2 FQGTGA. Written as DNA, the CDR3 is TGTGCCAGCAGCTTAGTACGGGGGCACATTCAGTACTTC. Translation: CASSLVRGHIQYF.

This clone occurred many times. The rearrangement links TRBV29-1 to TRBJ2-3, with a tentative D call TRBD1 (6 bases). V was shortened by 3 bases and J by 6 bases, with 16 bases between the two germline ends. Germline V gives CDR1 SQVTM, CDR2 ANQGSEA. CDR3 size: 14 residues. CDR3 DNA sequence: TGCAGCGTTGACTCAGGGGACGGCATGGATACGCAGTATTTT. Protein product: CSVDSGDGMDTQYF.

Many counts were recorded for this clone. The rearrangement links TRBV19 to TRBJ2-5; no clear D gene. Germline values: CDR1 LNHDA, CDR2 SQIVND (reference sequence). Trimming removed 6 bases from V and 2 bases from J, with 13 bases in between. The CDR3 contains 14 residues. CDR3 coding DNA: TGTGCCAGTAGCCAACAGAACCTTCAAGAGACCCAGTACTTC. It yields the protein CASSQQNLQETQYF.

This clone has a handful of counts. The J gene is TRBJ2-1, the V gene TRBV12-5; D unclear. Germline loops: CDR1 LGHNT, CDR2 FRNRAP. The CDR3 runs to 12 residues. Trimming pared 6 bases from V and 2 bases from J, leaving 5 bases between. CDR3: CASGVAYNEQFF. The CDR3, as DNA: TGTGCTAGTGGGGTAGCCTACAATGAGCAGTTCTTC.

This clone has a handful of counts. The chain combines TRBV29-1 with TRBJ2-3; 10 bases are shared with TRBD2. V shed 4 bases and J 2 bases; nucleotides not matched to a gene: 6. This CDR3 spans 15 amino acids. Germline CDR1 and CDR2: SQVTM and ANQGSEA. This CDR3 is CSVARTSGSTDTQYF. CDR3 in DNA: TGCAGCGTTGCCCGGACTAGCGGCTCCACAGATACGCAGTATTTT.

This clone has just a few counts. The chain uses TRBV28 and TRBJ1-1; 7 nucleotides align to TRBD1. This CDR3 is built from 16 residues. Germline CDR1 and CDR2: MDHEN and SYDVKM. J gave up 0 bases and V 5 bases, and 9 bases lay outside the gene matches. In nucleotides, the CDR3 is TGTGCCAGCAGTCCCAGGGGACAGCTCATGAACACTGAAGCTTTCTTT. It is translated as CASSPRGQLMNTEAFF.

V is TRBV9 and J is TRBJ1-3, with D tentatively TRBD1 (5 bases). The CDR3 sequence is 16 residues long. The V gene lost 3 bases and the J gene lost 1 base, with 14 bases spanning the gap. Germline CDR1 and CDR2: SGDLS and YYNGEE. CDR3 coding DNA: TGTGCCAGCAGCGCCGGGACGGCCAATTCTGGAAACACCATATATTTT. Amino acids: CASSAGTANSGNTIYF.

There are a few counts of this clone. The chain recombines TRBV7-2 with TRBJ2-7; 9 nucleotides line up with TRBD2. The CDR3 covers 16 residues. Germline CDR1 SGHTA, CDR2 FQGNSA. V shed 5 bases and J 4 bases; nucleotides not matched to a gene: 12. The DNA for the CDR3 is TGTGCCAGCAGCCCCGATGATAGCGGGAGTGTATACGAGCAGTACTTC. The encoded protein is CASSPDDSGSVYEQYF.

The chain links TRBV18 to TRBJ1-1; a weak D match, TRBD1 (5 bases). In germline, CDR1 is KGHSH, CDR2 LQKENI. This CDR3 spans 16 amino acids. Trimming pared 7 bases from V and 4 bases from J, leaving 22 bases between. The chain's CDR3 is CASLASYRLRGTEAFF. DNA for the CDR3: TGTGCCAGCTTGGCGTCCTACAGGCTGCGGGGCACTGAAGCTTTCTTT. The whole variable domain, filled in from reference TRBV18 and TRBJ1-1, reads NAGVMQNPRHLVRRRGQEARLRCSPMKGHSHVYWYRQLPEEGLKFMVYLQKENIIDESGMPKERFSAEFPKEGPSILRIQQVVRGDSAAYFCASLASYRLRGTEAFFGQGTRLTVV.

The table lists this clone with a few counts. The CDR3 DNA reads as TGCGCCAGCAGTTCGTGGGGCGGGGATCGATACGAGCAGTACTTC. Its protein is CASSSWGGDRYEQYF. This chain connects TRBV5-1 to TRBJ2-7, with D possibly matching TRBD2 (6 bases). In germline, CDR1 is SGHRS, CDR2 YFSETQ. The CDR3 sequence is 15 residues long. Trimming took 5 bases from V and 4 from J, leaving 19 bases between them.

There are many counts of this clone. The chain joins TRBV10-3 to TRBJ2-7; D call uncertain. Per the germline V gene, CDR1 is ENHRY and CDR2 is SYGVKD. Trimming removed 0 bases at V and 2 bases at J, with 11 bases between. This CDR3 region has 15 residues. CDR3 residues: CAISESTTVTYEQYF. The CDR3, as DNA: TGTGCCATCAGTGAGTCGACGACCGTGACCTACGAGCAGTACTTC.

The chain has TRBV18 and TRBJ1-5; D call uncertain. Germline values: CDR1 KGHSH, CDR2 LQKENI. Trimming cost V 3 bases and J 4 bases, with 10 bases left between them. The CDR3 consists of 14 residues. The CDR3, as DNA: TGTGCCAGCTCACCGCCGGGTCCTAATCAGCCCCAGCATTTT. This codes for CASSPPGPNQPQHF.

This clone was found a few times. The chain employs TRBV5-1 and TRBJ2-5; D may be TRBD1 or TRBD2 (5 bases each). The ends were cut back, 2 bases at V and 2 bases at J, with 10 bases in the middle. CDR3 length equals 14 residues. Germline lookup yields CDR1 SGHRS and CDR2 YFSETQ. The CDR3 sequence is CASSLTGPQETQYF. In DNA, the CDR3 is TGCGCCAGCAGCTTAACGGGACCACAAGAGACCCAGTACTTC.

The chain has TRBV28 and TRBJ1-1; perhaps TRBD1 as D (6 bases). The germline CDR1 and CDR2 sequences are MDHEN and SYDVKM. This CDR3 spans 14 amino acids. The ends were cut back, 5 bases at V and 9 bases at J, with 19 bases in the middle. CDR3 sequence: CASSTTGRSFKAFF. CDR3 DNA sequence: TGTGCCAGCAGTACAACAGGGCGCTCATTCAAAGCTTTCTTT. The full variable domain, its missing parts supplied by reference TRBV28 and TRBJ1-1, is DVKVTQSSRYLVKRTGEKVFLECVQDMDHENMFWYRQDPGLGLRLIYFSYDVKMKEKGDIPEGYSVSREKKERFSLILESASTNQTSMYLCASSTTGRSFKAFFGQGTRLTVV.

This clone showed up many times. V usage is TRBV5-1 and J usage is TRBJ1-2; D remains unclear. V was shortened by 0 bases and J by 6 bases, with 9 bases between the two germline ends. The CDR3 covers 13 residues. CDR1 is SGHRS and CDR2 is YFSETQ in the germline V gene. The CDR3 is CASSLGPRDGYTF. CDR3 sequence (DNA): TGCGCCAGCAGCTTGGGCCCAAGGGATGGCTACACCTTC.

The V and J genes are TRBV18 and TRBJ2-5, with a tentative D call TRBD1 (6 bases). Germline assignment: CDR1 KGHSH and CDR2 LQKENI. The length of the CDR3 is 13 residues. V was cut by 4 bases and J by 5 bases, with 11 bases left in between. The CDR3, as DNA: TGTGCCAGCTCACGTAACAGGGACGAGACCCAGTACTTC. It translates to CASSRNRDETQYF.

The CDR3 is CASSRPGAEDEQYF. For the CDR3, the DNA is TGCGCCAGCAGCCGCCCCGGGGCTGAGGACGAGCAGTACTTC. This chain uses TRBV4-1 with TRBJ2-7; D is perhaps TRBD1 or TRBD2 (5 bases each). Trimming cost V 4 bases and J 5 bases, with 15 bases left between them. The V gene's germline CDR1 is MGHRA and CDR2 YSYEKL. CDR3 length: 14 residues.

This clone appeared many times. V usage is TRBV15 and J usage is TRBJ1-2, with D possibly being TRBD1 (5 bases). The V end lost 0 bases, the J end lost 8 bases, and 13 bases lay between the germline ends. CDR1 and CDR2 (germline): LNHNV, YYDKDF (reference sequence). This CDR3 spans 14 amino acids. The chain's CDR3 is CATSRDLGTGGYTF. The CDR3 DNA reads TGTGCCACCAGCAGAGATTTAGGGACTGGAGGCTACACCTTC.

This chain joins TRBV4-2 and TRBJ2-5, with D maybe TRBD1 (6 bases). The V gene's germline CDR1 is LGHNA and CDR2 YNFKEQ. V shed 2 bases and J shed 3 bases, with 13 bases lying between them. The CDR3 is made up of 15 amino acids. CDR3 nucleotide sequence: TGTGCCAGCAGCCAATTTGGTACAGGGAAAGAGACCCAGTACTTC. Amino acid sequence: CASSQFGTGKETQYF.

This clone was observed a few times. J is TRBJ1-1 and V is TRBV18; perhaps TRBD1 as D (5 bases). Germline V gene lookup returns CDR1 KGHSH and CDR2 LQKENI. This CDR3 is 15 amino acids long. With 2 bases removed from V and 1 base from J, the gap between germline ends came to 11 bases. The CDR3 DNA reads as TGTGCCAGCTCACCAAGTGGGGCTGCGAACACTGAAGCTTTCTTT. This codes for CASSPSGAANTEAFF.

This rearrangement joins TRBV6-1 to TRBJ2-1; the match to TRBD1 covers 8 bases. This CDR3 has 14 residues. V was clipped by 6 bases and J by 6 bases; unmatched bases: 7. Germline lookup yields CDR1 MNHNS and CDR2 SASEGT. The CDR3 DNA reads TGTGCCAGCAGGCCGGGACAGGCACGCAATGAGCAGTTCTTC. Translation gives CASRPGQARNEQFF.

This clone appeared a few times. The J gene is TRBJ2-5, the V gene TRBV28; D is undetermined. Looked up from germline, CDR1 is MDHEN and CDR2 is SYDVKM. V lost 4 bases to trimming and J lost 1 base, with 13 bases between them. The CDR3 runs to 15 residues. The CDR3, as DNA: TGTGCCAGCAGTTGGTACAAGTTCGCCCAAGAGACCCAGTACTTC. This gives the protein CASSWYKFAQETQYF.

The rearrangement uses TRBV2 and TRBJ2-7, with 11 bases lining up with TRBD2. Germline V CDR1 and CDR2: SNHLY, FYNNEI. With V trimmed by 9 bases and J by 10 bases, 11 bases remained unmatched. This CDR3 is built from 13 residues. CDR3 residues: CASRTSGGKGQYV. DNA of the CDR3: TGTGCCAGTAGAACTAGCGGGGGAAAAGGTCAGTACGTC.

The rearrangement joins TRBV14 to TRBJ2-1; the D gene is possibly TRBD1 (6 bases). Trimming shortened V by 2 bases and J by 7 bases, and 6 bases separated the two germline ends. Germline assignment: CDR1 SGHDN and CDR2 FVKESK. CDR3 size: 12 residues. CDR3 sequence (DNA): TGTGCCAGCAGCCAACAGGGGAATGAGCAGTTCTTC. It codes for CASSQQGNEQFF.

The chain uses TRBV9 and TRBJ2-3; TRBD2 aligns across 8 bases. J lost 2 bases, V lost 4 bases, and 6 bases had no gene match. The CDR3 length is 15 residues. Looked up from germline, CDR1 is SGDLS and CDR2 is YYNGEE. DNA of the CDR3: TGTGCCAGCAGCAGACGGACTAGCTACACAGATACGCAGTATTTT. Protein: CASSRRTSYTDTQYF. Supplemented by reference TRBV9 and TRBJ2-3, the full variable domain reads DSGVTQTPKHLITATGQRVTLRCSPRSGDLSVYWYQQSLDQGLQFLIQYYNGEERAKGNILERFSAQQFPDLHSELNLSSLELGDSALYFCASSRRTSYTDTQYFGPGTRLTVL.